The 25 T cell receptor beta chains below all came from one sample that was sequenced in a study of cytomegalovirus exposure and HLA in healthy donors. Sequencing used immunoSEQ multiplex PCR; TCRdb keeps in-frame clones, though not all of them. The sample records some 330,000 clones, roughly 90% being singletons. The sample comprised PBMCs. These receptor sequences come from a woman aged 18 to 35 in good health and CMV-seronegative.

The J gene is TRBJ2-1, the V gene TRBV10-3; 9 nucleotides line up with TRBD2. V dropped 5 bases and J dropped 2; count of bases not matched to a gene: 4. Germline V gene lookup returns CDR1 ENHRY and CDR2 SYGVKD. The CDR3 is 15 amino acids. The CDR3 bases are TGTGCCATCAGTTCGACTAGCGGACCCTACAATGAGCAGTTCTTC. It encodes CAISSTSGPYNEQFF.

In DNA form, the CDR3 reads TGTGCCAGCAGCCGGGCAGGGGCGACCACTGAAGCTTTCTTT. Its translation: CASSRAGATTEAFF. V usage is TRBV5-6 and J usage is TRBJ1-1, with D perhaps matching TRBD1 (6 bases). The V gene lost 4 bases and the J gene lost 4 bases, with 14 bases spanning the gap. This CDR3 comprises 14 residues. Germline CDR1 is SGHDT and CDR2 is YYEEEE.

CDR3 DNA sequence: TGTGCCAGCAGTGAAGTTCGGGGAAATAGCAATCAGCCCCAGCATTTT. Translated, it gives CASSEVRGNSNQPQHF. This sequence joins TRBV6-1 and TRBJ1-5; no clear D. Germline V gene data show CDR1 as MNHNS and CDR2 as SASEGT. Trimming took off 1 base at V and 0 bases at J, with 10 bases between the two ends. The CDR3 is made up of 16 amino acids.

The chain links TRBV7-6 to TRBJ2-5; TRBD1 matches at 7 bases. The CDR3 totals 16 residues. Germline values: CDR1 SGHVS, CDR2 FNYEAQ. The junction had 11 bases not matched to a gene; V was cut back by 5 bases and J by 2 bases. The DNA for the CDR3 is TGTGCCAGCAGCCCCCTCGGGCCAGGGGGTCAAGAGACCCAGTACTTC. It yields the protein CASSPLGPGGQETQYF.

The V and J genes are TRBV9 and TRBJ2-2; unclear D gene. The V end was cut by 0 bases, the J end by 7 bases, with 16 bases between. CDR1 and CDR2 (germline): SGDLS, YYNGEE. CDR3 length: 16 amino acids. CDR3 coding DNA: TGTGCCAGCAGCGTAGGCCTGTCGGCGCGCGGCGGGGAGCTGTTTTTT. It specifies CASSVGLSARGGELFF.

The V and J genes are TRBV9 and TRBJ2-3; TRBD2 might be the D (6 bases). Looked up from germline, CDR1 is SGDLS and CDR2 is YYNGEE. V lost 2 bases to trimming and J lost 4 bases, with 11 bases between them. CDR3 size: 14 residues. The CDR3 nucleotides read TGTGCCAGCAGCGTGGGACTTCCCGCAGATACGCAGTATTTT. Translated, it gives CASSVGLPADTQYF. The whole variable domain, filled in from reference TRBV9 and TRBJ2-3, reads DSGVTQTPKHLITATGQRVTLRCSPRSGDLSVYWYQQSLDQGLQFLIQYYNGEERAKGNILERFSAQQFPDLHSELNLSSLELGDSALYFCASSVGLPADTQYFGPGTRLTVL.

V is TRBV20-1 and J is TRBJ2-5; tentatively, D is TRBD1 (5 bases). CDR3 length equals 11 residues. Per the germline V gene, CDR1 is DFQATT and CDR2 is SNEGSKA (reference sequence). The CDR3 reads CSPRWGETQYF. The CDR3 region has the DNA TGCAGCCCTCGTTGGGGCGAGACCCAGTACTTC.

This rearrangement joins TRBV4-1 to TRBJ2-3, with a possible D match to TRBD2 (5 bases). The CDR3 has 15 amino acids. Trimming stripped 1 base from V and 3 bases from J, with 11 bases between. CDR1 is MGHRA and CDR2 is YSYEKL in the germline V gene. CDR3 residues: CASSQAYGGTDTQYF. The CDR3 DNA follows: TGCGCCAGCAGCCAAGCCTACGGCGGGACAGATACGCAGTATTTT.

CDR3: CASSMGPGSRDQPQHF. The CDR3, as DNA: TGTGCCAGTAGTATGGGGCCAGGCTCAAGGGATCAGCCCCAGCATTTT. This sequence joins TRBV19 and TRBJ1-5, with D possibly TRBD1 on 5 matching bases. Germline loops: CDR1 LNHDA, CDR2 SQIVND (reference sequence). This CDR3 is 16 amino acids long. V was pared by 3 bases and J by 5 bases, with 17 bases between.

The rearrangement uses TRBV29-1 and TRBJ2-4; 12 nucleotides match TRBD2. V gave up 4 bases and J gave up 0 bases; unmatched junction bases: 10. Germline V CDR1 and CDR2: SQVTM, ANQGSEA. This CDR3 has 18 residues. CDR3 in DNA: TGCAGCGTTGCCGCCGGTCTAGCGGGAGGGTTAGCCAAAAACATTCAGTACTTC. Its translation: CSVAAGLAGGLAKNIQYF.

This chain uses TRBV19 with TRBJ2-7, with D possibly being TRBD1 (6 bases). The CDR3 is 12 amino acids. Germline-derived CDR1 and CDR2 are LNHDA and SQIVND (reference sequence). V lost 0 bases to trimming and J lost 7 bases, with 7 bases between them. The CDR3 protein is CASSIEGGEQYF. The CDR3 DNA reads TGTGCCAGTAGTATAGAAGGGGGTGAGCAGTACTTC.

This chain links TRBV11-2 with TRBJ2-1, with 10 bases that match TRBD2. With 5 bases clipped from V and 6 bases from J, the junction kept 13 bases outside the gene matches. CDR1 and CDR2 (germline): SGHAT, FQNNGV. The CDR3 is 17 amino acids. DNA for the CDR3: TGTGCCAGCAGCCTACTGACCGGGACTAGCGCCATCAATGAGCAGTTCTTC. Protein product: CASSLLTGTSAINEQFF.

The CDR3 reads CASRGNRGWNTEAFF. The CDR3 nucleotides read TGTGCCAGCAGGGGAAACAGGGGCTGGAACACTGAAGCTTTCTTT. The genes are TRBV27 and TRBJ1-1; 7 nucleotides align to TRBD1. Germline V lookup: CDR1 MNHEY, CDR2 SMNVEV (reference sequence). V dropped 6 bases and J dropped 1; count of bases not matched to a gene: 8. The CDR3 has 15 residues.

The chain is built from TRBV6-5 and TRBJ1-1; possible D gene TRBD1, 5 bases. The V end lost 0 bases, the J end lost 4 bases, and 9 bases lay between the germline ends. The CDR3 is 14 residues long. Germline loops: CDR1 MNHEY, CDR2 SVGAGI. The CDR3 loop is CASSYSRQFTEAFF. The CDR3 region has the DNA TGTGCCAGCAGTTACTCGAGACAGTTCACTGAAGCTTTCTTT.

V and J are TRBV10-3 and TRBJ1-4; the D is unclear. The CDR3 has 14 residues. V was clipped by 0 bases and J by 2 bases, with 4 bases between them. Germline lookup yields CDR1 ENHRY and CDR2 SYGVKD. CDR3 region: CAISESGTNEKLFF. CDR3 nucleotides: TGTGCCATCAGTGAGTCCGGGACTAATGAAAAACTGTTTTTT.

V is TRBV5-1 and J is TRBJ2-1, with D possibly being TRBD1 (7 bases). V was pared by 5 bases and J by 0 bases, with 12 bases between. Germline V gives CDR1 SGHRS, CDR2 YFSETQ. The length of the CDR3 is 15 residues. CDR3 residues: CASRARGDSYNEQFF. CDR3 DNA sequence: TGCGCCAGCAGAGCCAGGGGGGACTCCTACAATGAGCAGTTCTTC.

This clone showed up just once. The rearrangement uses TRBV11-2 and TRBJ2-2; 7 positions agree with TRBD1. Germline V lookup: CDR1 SGHAT, CDR2 FQNNGV. This CDR3 has 16 amino acids. Trimming took 5 bases from V and 5 from J; bases not matched to a gene: 11. The CDR3 region is CASSRDRVGKTGELFF. The CDR3 region has the DNA TGTGCCAGCAGCCGCGACAGGGTCGGCAAGACCGGGGAGCTGTTTTTT. The entire variable domain, with the rest obtained from reference TRBV11-2 and TRBJ2-2, is as follows: EAGVAQSPRYKIIEKRQSVAFWCNPISGHATLYWYQQILGQGPKLLIQFQNNGVVDDSQLPKDRFSAERLKGVDSTLKIQPAKLEDSAVYLCASSRDRVGKTGELFFGEGSRLTVL.

This rearrangement joins TRBV2 to TRBJ2-7, with D perhaps matching TRBD2 (5 bases). Germline CDR1 and CDR2: SNHLY and FYNNEI. The CDR3 has 13 residues. The ends were cut back, 6 bases at V and 6 bases at J, with 15 bases in the middle. CDR3 DNA: TGTGCCAGCAGCCTAGGGAGTGAGACCGAGCAGTACTTC. It yields the protein CASSLGSETEQYF.

V gene TRBV4-3 combines with J gene TRBJ2-7; 7 bases match TRBD1. Germline trimming cut 3 bases from V and 0 bases from J; bases unmatched to any gene: 5. The CDR3 runs 15 residues. The V gene's germline CDR1 is LGHNA and CDR2 YSLEER. The DNA for the CDR3 is TGCGCCAGCAGCCAGGACAGGTCCGCCTCCTACGAGCAGTACTTC. Translating gives CASSQDRSASYEQYF.

J is TRBJ2-3 and V is TRBV7-8; possibly TRBD1 for D (6 bases). Germline V gives CDR1 SGHVS, CDR2 FQNEAQ. This CDR3 has 13 amino acids. Between the trimmed V and J ends, which lost 5 bases and 3 bases, there was a span of 9 bases. DNA for the CDR3: TGTGCCAGCAGCAGAAGGGGGACAGATACGCAGTATTTT. This codes for CASSRRGTDTQYF.

The gene calls are TRBV27 and TRBJ2-5, with D possibly matching TRBD2 (5 bases). The germline V and J ends were trimmed by 0 bases and 5 bases, with 13 bases remaining between them. The CDR3 is made up of 15 amino acids. Germline V gene data show CDR1 as MNHEY and CDR2 as SMNVEV (reference sequence). The CDR3 is CASSLSARRRETQYF. The CDR3 DNA follows: TGTGCCAGCAGTTTATCCGCTCGTAGGAGGGAGACCCAGTACTTC.

The V call is TRBV2, the J call TRBJ2-7; TRBD2 agrees at 15 bases. J lost 3 bases, V lost 8 bases, and 5 bases had no gene match. Per germline, CDR1 SNHLY and CDR2 FYNNEI. This CDR3 comprises 15 residues. CDR3 coding DNA: TGTGCCAGCGGAGGGACTAGCGGGAGGCACTACGAGCAGTACTTC. It translates to CASGGTSGRHYEQYF.

J is TRBJ2-1 and V is TRBV5-1; D might be TRBD2 (6 bases). Trimming removed 2 bases at V and 8 bases at J, with 14 bases between. The CDR3 extends over 14 amino acids. Germline CDR1 is SGHRS and CDR2 is YFSETQ. The CDR3 spells CASSLTGGGDEQFF. CDR3 nucleotides: TGCGCCAGCAGCTTAACCGGGGGAGGCGATGAGCAGTTCTTC.

With regard to this clone: The junction differs from germline at one of its ends, possibly a read error. The V call is TRBV5-4, the J call TRBJ2-1; 9 bases are shared with TRBD2. There are 13 residues in the CDR3. The germline CDR1 and CDR2 sequences are SGHNT and YYREEE (reference sequence). The CDR3 DNA follows: TGTGCCTGCAGAAAAGGGACTAGCACTGAGCAGTTCTTC. Residues: CACRKGTSTEQFF.

V usage is TRBV5-1 and J usage is TRBJ2-5; TRBD2 might be the D (5 bases). Germline CDR1 is SGHRS and CDR2 is YFSETQ. The ends were cut back, 4 bases at V and 1 base at J, with 17 bases in the middle. The CDR3 length is 16 residues. The CDR3 coding sequence is TGCGCCAGCAGCACTAGGGTTTCGGGTTTCCAAGAGACCCAGTACTTC. Protein product: CASSTRVSGFQETQYF.